What follows describes a single TCR beta chain. The record originates from a study of blood T cells in healthy people across ages. The CDR3 length is 12 residues. Losses at the gene ends were 6 bases for V and 6 bases for J; bases not matched to a gene: 2. Germline V gene sequence: CDR1 SGHNT, CDR2 YENEEA. Primed by a sample-barcoded 5' primer and a J-beta primer mix, a second PCR proceeded for about 7 to 11 cycles. From the 5' RACE reads, TCRdb called clonotypes with MiXCR, one entry per CDR3 protein. This table holds 850,000 to 1,100,000 distinct CDR3 sequences, around two fifths found once. The sample comprised blood. The source of this sequence is a man younger than 35 in good health. The rearrangement uses TRBV11-3 and TRBJ2-1, with 7 nucleotides matching TRBD2. The CDR3 DNA is TGTGCCAGCAGAGCGGGGAGCAATGAGCAGTTCTTC. Amino acid sequence: CASRAGSNEQFF.